The rows below give T cell receptor beta chains drawn from one sample of a study of blood T cell repertoires in COVID-19. Some clones are missing from TCRdb's copy, which holds only in-frame ones; the method was immunoSEQ multiplex PCR. This sample has around 220,000 clones, with 84% found just once. The specimen was peripheral blood. These receptors all stem from a man under 40 with active or convalescent COVID-19. Both conserved end residues are part of each CDR3. The D gene is left open where the match is weak. Not every row has a clone size; where given, it reads once, few, many or a size class.

TRBD2	TRBV19	TRBJ2-2	once	TGTGCCAGTAGTCTCGGACTAGCGGGATCCGGGGAGCTGTTTTTT	CASSLGLAGSGELFF
TRBD1	TRBV11-2	TRBJ2-7	-	TGTGCCAGCAGCTTAGCCCTGGGACAGCGCTACGAGCAGTACTTC	CASSLALGQRYEQYF
TRBD1	TRBV9	TRBJ1-6	-	TGTGCCAGCAGCCCAAGCGGGGGACAGGGGAATTCACCCCTCCACTTT	CASSPSGGQGNSPLHF
TRBD1	TRBV18	TRBJ2-7	-	TGTGCCAGCTCACCTTACACGGGACAGTCCTACGAGCAGTACTTC	CASSPYTGQSYEQYF
-	TRBV27	TRBJ1-2	-	TGTGCCAGCAGTTTATTTCCCTCCCCTCAGCGACAGAAGTATGGCTACACCTTC	CASSLFPSPQRQKYGYTF
-	TRBV27	TRBJ2-7	-	TGTGCCAGCAGTTTTGGCGGGGTCGGCGAGCAGTACTTC	CASSFGGVGEQYF
-	TRBV27	TRBJ1-4	-	TGTGCCAGCAGTCGCAAGAGCAGGGAAGTCCGTGAAAAACTGTTTTTT	CASSRKSREVREKLFF
-	TRBV18	TRBJ1-3	-	TGTGCCAGCTCAATGAGAAGCAGTGGAGAGGCTGGAAACACCATATATTTT	CASSMRSSGEAGNTIYF
TRBD2	TRBV6-4	TRBJ2-1	-	TGTGCCAGCAGCTTAGCGGGGGGGATGTACAATGAGCAGTTCTTC	CASSLAGGMYNEQFF
-	TRBV20-1	TRBJ1-2	few	TGCAGCTATCCACTTAACTATGGCTACACCTTC	CSYPLNYGYTF
TRBD1	TRBV28	TRBJ1-5	-	TGTGCCAGCAGGACGACAGGGGGCACGAATCAGCCCCAGCATTTT	CASRTTGGTNQPQHF
-	TRBV7-2	TRBJ1-5	-	TGTGCCAGCAGCTTAGAAAGGGGCGGACAGCCCCAGCATTTT	CASSLERGGQPQHF
-	TRBV6-5	TRBJ1-3	-	TGTGCCAGCAGTTACTCCCCCCCGGGAAACACCATATATTTT	CASSYSPPGNTIYF
-	TRBV18	TRBJ1-2	-	TGTGCCAGCTCACCAGCCGGAGAGGGTGGCTACACCTTC	CASSPAGEGGYTF
TRBD1	TRBV30	TRBJ1-5	-	TGTGCCTGGAGTCACGGACAGGGGGTGAATCAGCCCCAGCATTTT	CAWSHGQGVNQPQHF
TRBD1	TRBV29-1	TRBJ2-6	-	TGCAGCGCCTCAGACAGGGCCGGGGCCAACGTCCTGACTTTC	CSASDRAGANVLTF
-	TRBV15	TRBJ1-3	few	TGTGCCACCAGCAGTCGGGGGAACACCATATATTTT	CATSSRGNTIYF
-	TRBV30	TRBJ1-1	-	TGTGCCTGGGGGAGGTACCTAGGGGGCACTGAAGCTTTCTTT	CAWGRYLGGTEAFF
-	TRBV12-3/TRBV12-4	TRBJ1-5	-	TGTGCCAGCAGTCTTAGACGAGGGCCCCAGCATTTT	CASSLRRGPQHF
-	TRBV5-4	TRBJ1-2	-	TGTGCCAGCAGCCTAGGACAGCGCGATGGCTACACCTTC	CASSLGQRDGYTF
TRBD1	TRBV28	TRBJ1-1	-	TGTGCCAGCACTAACAGGGGGCCGGGCACTGAAGCTTTCTTT	CASTNRGPGTEAFF
TRBD1	TRBV19	TRBJ1-2	few	TGTGCCAGTAGCCTCTGGCAGGGACAGGGAGGCTACACCTTC	CASSLWQGQGGYTF
-	TRBV7-8	TRBJ2-3	-	TGTGCCAGCAGCCGACTAGTTGGTGATACGCAGTATTTT	CASSRLVGDTQYF
TRBD1	TRBV9	TRBJ2-3	-	TGTGCCAGCAGTCGAGGGGACAGGGGGGATACGCAGTATTTT	CASSRGDRGDTQYF
TRBD1	TRBV2	TRBJ1-2	-	TGTGCCAGCAGCTACACCGGGACAGAGATCTATGGCTACACCTTC	CASSYTGTEIYGYTF
-	TRBV6-6	TRBJ1-1	-	TGTGCCAGCAAACACAGGGAAACTGAAGCTTTCTTT	CASKHRETEAFF
-	TRBV13	TRBJ1-2	-	TGTGCCAGCAGCTCCCTGATGATTCGGGGTGGCTACACCTTC	CASSSLMIRGGYTF
-	TRBV5-1	TRBJ2-1	-	TGCGCCAGCAGCTACCCGGGGTCCCGCAATGAGCAGTTCTTC	CASSYPGSRNEQFF
TRBD2	TRBV15	TRBJ2-5	-	TGTGCCACCAGCAGTCCGACGGGGGGAGAGACCCAGTACTTC	CATSSPTGGETQYF
-	TRBV5-1	TRBJ1-6	-	TGCGCCAGCAGCTTGGGGCTCAGGGGTGGTTCACCCCTCCACTTT	CASSLGLRGGSPLHF
TRBD1	TRBV5-1	TRBJ2-3	-	TGCGCCAGCAGCTTGGCCAGGGGGCGCGGGGATACGCAGTATTTT	CASSLARGRGDTQYF
-	TRBV6-5	TRBJ1-6	few	TGTGCCAGCAGTTTGCACAGCCAAGGATCACCCCTCCACTTT	CASSLHSQGSPLHF
-	TRBV7-2	TRBJ1-2	-	TGTGCCAGCAGCTCCACTCGCGACAGCTATGGCTACACCTTC	CASSSTRDSYGYTF
TRBD1	TRBV18	TRBJ1-1	-	TGTGCCAGCTCACCACCGGGGACAGGGTTAAAGACTGAAGCTTTCTTT	CASSPPGTGLKTEAFF
TRBD2	TRBV11-2	TRBJ2-5	-	TGTGCCAGCAGCCCCCCGGGACTAGCGGGGGTGGAGACCCAGTACTTC	CASSPPGLAGVETQYF
-	TRBV11-2	TRBJ2-2	-	TGTGCCAGCAGACGCATACAGGGAACCGGGGAGCTGTTTTTT	CASRRIQGTGELFF
-	TRBV30	TRBJ2-7	-	TGTGCCTGGATGGGAGACTCCATAGCCTACGAGCAGTACTTC	CAWMGDSIAYEQYF
TRBD2	TRBV28	TRBJ2-2	-	TGTGCCAGCAGCTGGGCTAGCGGGGGGGCCAACACCGGGGAGCTGTTTTTT	CASSWASGGANTGELFF
TRBD1	TRBV28	TRBJ1-5	-	TGTGCCATCACACCCCAACAGGGGGGTCAGCCCCAGCATTTT	CAITPQQGGQPQHF
TRBD2	TRBV4-3	TRBJ2-1	once	TGCGCCAGCAGCCAAGAGGATGGGGCGGGAGCGCAGTACAATGAGCAGTTCTTC	CASSQEDGAGAQYNEQFF
-	TRBV7-2	TRBJ2-7	-	TGTGCCAGCAGCCCACGCCGAGCCGCGGCGTACGAGCAGTACTTC	CASSPRRAAAYEQYF
TRBD1	TRBV6-5	TRBJ1-1	-	TGTGCCAGCAGTCCCGGACAGGGGTGGGCTGAAGCTTTCTTT	CASSPGQGWAEAFF
-	TRBV14	TRBJ2-2	-	TGTGCCAGCAGCCAAGCTCCCGGGGAGCTGTTTTTT	CASSQAPGELFF
TRBD1	TRBV28	TRBJ1-5	-	TGTGCCAGCAGCCTCGGGGGACAGCCCCGGCCCCAGCATTTT	CASSLGGQPRPQHF
TRBD1	TRBV6-5	TRBJ1-5	-	TGTGCCAGTAGACAGGGATCGGGCAATCAGCCCCAGCATTTT	CASRQGSGNQPQHF
TRBD1	TRBV7-2	TRBJ1-2	-	TGTGCCAGCACCCCCACAGGGGACATCTATGGCTACACCTTC	CASTPTGDIYGYTF
-	TRBV28	TRBJ1-5	few	TGTGCCAGCAGTTTATCCCAGAAGAATCAGCCCCAGCATTTT	CASSLSQKNQPQHF
TRBD1	TRBV30	TRBJ1-1	-	TGTGCCTGGAGTGGGGGGCAGGGGGCGGGTGGAGCTTTCTTT	CAWSGGQGAGGAFF
TRBD2	TRBV3-1/TRBV3-2	TRBJ2-1	-	TGTGCCAGCAGCCAAGATCGCCTAGCGGGAGTAAATGAGCAGTTCTTC	CASSQDRLAGVNEQFF
-	TRBV2	TRBJ1-2	once	TGTGCCAGCACCCCGGACAGCAACTATGGCTACACCTTC	CASTPDSNYGYTF
TRBD2	TRBV3-1/TRBV3-2	TRBJ2-7	-	TGTGCCAGCAGCCAAGATCGGATTGGGCGGGAGGGCCTTAAGGAGCAGTACTTC	CASSQDRIGREGLKEQYF
-	TRBV4-3	TRBJ1-2	-	TGCGCCAGCAGCCAAGTCCGAAGCTATAACTATGGCTACACCTTC	CASSQVRSYNYGYTF
TRBD1	TRBV7-7	TRBJ2-2	-	TGTGCCAGCAGCTCCGACAGGGCCACCGGGGAGCTGTTTTTT	CASSSDRATGELFF
TRBD1	TRBV11-2	TRBJ1-2	-	TGTGCCAGCAGCTTAATTCCGGGACAGGCCTATGGCTACACCTTC	CASSLIPGQAYGYTF
-	TRBV12-2	TRBJ2-7	-	TGTGCAAGTCGCTTAGCGAGACAGGGGGCTGGCGAGCAGTACTTC	CASRLARQGAGEQYF